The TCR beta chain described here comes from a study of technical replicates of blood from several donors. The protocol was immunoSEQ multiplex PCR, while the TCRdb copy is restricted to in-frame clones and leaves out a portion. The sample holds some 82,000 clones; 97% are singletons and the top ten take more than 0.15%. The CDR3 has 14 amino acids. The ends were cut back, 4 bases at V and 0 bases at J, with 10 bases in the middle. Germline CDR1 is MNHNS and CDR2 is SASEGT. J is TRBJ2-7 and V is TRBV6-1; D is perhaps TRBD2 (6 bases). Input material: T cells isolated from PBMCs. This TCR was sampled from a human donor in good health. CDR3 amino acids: CASSGRDGSYEQYF. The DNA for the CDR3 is TGTGCCAGCAGTGGGAGGGACGGCTCCTACGAGCAGTACTTC.